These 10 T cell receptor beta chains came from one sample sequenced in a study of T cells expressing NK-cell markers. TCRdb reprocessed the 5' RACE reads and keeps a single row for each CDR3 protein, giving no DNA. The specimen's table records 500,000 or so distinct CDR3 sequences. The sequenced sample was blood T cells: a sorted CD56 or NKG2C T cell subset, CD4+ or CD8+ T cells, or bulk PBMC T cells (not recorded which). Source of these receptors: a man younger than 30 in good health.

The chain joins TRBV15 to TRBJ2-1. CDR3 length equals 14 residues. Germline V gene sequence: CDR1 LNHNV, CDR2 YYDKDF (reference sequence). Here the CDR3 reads CATSASKNNNEQFF.

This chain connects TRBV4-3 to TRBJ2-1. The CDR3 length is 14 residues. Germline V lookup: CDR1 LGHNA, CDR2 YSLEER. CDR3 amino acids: CASSQVGSYNEQFF.

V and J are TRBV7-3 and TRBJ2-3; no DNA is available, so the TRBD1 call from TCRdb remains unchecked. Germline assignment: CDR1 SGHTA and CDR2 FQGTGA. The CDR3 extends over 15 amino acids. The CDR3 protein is CASSAGTGGTDTQYF.

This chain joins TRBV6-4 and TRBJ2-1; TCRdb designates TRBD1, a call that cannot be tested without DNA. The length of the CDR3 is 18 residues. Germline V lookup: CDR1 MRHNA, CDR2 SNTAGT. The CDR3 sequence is CASRGTRVSGSQYNEQFF.

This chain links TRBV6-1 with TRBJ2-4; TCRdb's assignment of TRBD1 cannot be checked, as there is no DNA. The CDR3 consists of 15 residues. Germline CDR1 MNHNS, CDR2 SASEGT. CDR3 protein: CASSLDTLPKNIQYF.

Here the CDR3 reads CASSLAGGRTDTQYF. The genes are TRBV12-3 or TRBV12-4 and TRBJ2-3; the D gene TCRdb calls, TRBD2, cannot be checked with no DNA. CDR3 length equals 15 residues.

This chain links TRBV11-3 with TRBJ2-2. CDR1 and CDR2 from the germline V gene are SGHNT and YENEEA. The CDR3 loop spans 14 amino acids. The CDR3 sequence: CASRKLGSTGELFF.

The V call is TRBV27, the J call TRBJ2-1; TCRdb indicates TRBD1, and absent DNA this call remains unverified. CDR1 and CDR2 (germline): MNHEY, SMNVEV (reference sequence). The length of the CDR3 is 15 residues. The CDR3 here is CASSPRTGSYNEQFF.

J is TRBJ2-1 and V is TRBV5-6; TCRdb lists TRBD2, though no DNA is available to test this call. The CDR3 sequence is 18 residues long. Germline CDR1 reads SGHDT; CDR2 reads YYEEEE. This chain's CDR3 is CASSSTSGREWSYNEQFF.

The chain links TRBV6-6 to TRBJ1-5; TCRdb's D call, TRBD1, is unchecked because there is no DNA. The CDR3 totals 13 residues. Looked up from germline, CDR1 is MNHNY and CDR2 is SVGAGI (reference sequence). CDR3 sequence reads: CATRTAEHQPQHF.